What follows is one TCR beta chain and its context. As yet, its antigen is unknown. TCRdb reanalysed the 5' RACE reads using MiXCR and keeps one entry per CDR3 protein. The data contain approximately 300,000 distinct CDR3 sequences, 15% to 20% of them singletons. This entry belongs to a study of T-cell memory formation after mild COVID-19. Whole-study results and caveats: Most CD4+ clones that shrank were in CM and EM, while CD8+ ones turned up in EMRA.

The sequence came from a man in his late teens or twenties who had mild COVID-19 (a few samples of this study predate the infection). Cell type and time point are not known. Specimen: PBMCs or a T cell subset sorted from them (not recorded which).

CDR3 in amino acids: CASSYVGGSGNTIYF. As DNA, the CDR3 is TGTGCCAGCAGCTACGTAGGGGGTTCTGGAAACACCATATATTTT. The rearrangement links TRBV6-5 to TRBJ1-3, with a possible D match to TRBD1 (6 bases). Per the germline V gene, CDR1 is MNHEY and CDR2 is SVGAGI. Between the trimmed V and J ends, which lost 6 bases and 1 base, there was a span of 13 bases. The CDR3 sequence is 15 residues long.